The TCR beta chain described here comes from a study of response to subunit inactivated influenza vaccine (dated by TCRdb to between 2017 and 2018). With regard to the full study: Deep quantitative T cell receptor repertoire profiling was used in the study to track responses to a trivalent subunit inactivated influenza vaccine. Summary of the overall study and its limitations: The authors suggested that each seasonal influenza vaccination may recruit only a limited number of new T cells.

At the junction V is shortened by 5 bases and J by 6 bases, with 17 bases in between. The CDR3 starts with the cysteine, ends with the phenylalanine, and has 14 residues. Only the CDR3 DNA stays, 42 bases, in frame from base 1. About this clonotype: Its target antigen remains unknown. No base qualities exist here, and no much larger clone lies one base off it.

The library relied on RT-PCR. This sample was sequenced with an Illumina HiSeq 2500. The public reads were reanalyzed by TCRdb: fastp trimming at Q25, MiXCR alignment, in-frame beta chains only. When rows share a CDR3 protein, they turn into one entry using the most common DNA and genes. This sample comprises some 800,000 distinct CDR3 sequences, 21% of them detected only once. Roughly 10% of the sample lies in the top ten. This TCR came from a man aged 50 to 60 who received an inactivated influenza vaccine. Donor details come from another sample of the same person, matched by shared clones. The chain joins TRBV12-3 or TRBV12-4 to TRBJ2-7; TRBD2 is possibly the D segment (6 matching bases). The material was PBMCs from blood, obtained roughly 5 days after vaccination. The CDR3 region: CASSEGLLAFEQYF. Read as DNA, the sequence is TGTGCCAGCAGTGAGGGACTGCTTGCGTTCGAGCAGTACTTC.